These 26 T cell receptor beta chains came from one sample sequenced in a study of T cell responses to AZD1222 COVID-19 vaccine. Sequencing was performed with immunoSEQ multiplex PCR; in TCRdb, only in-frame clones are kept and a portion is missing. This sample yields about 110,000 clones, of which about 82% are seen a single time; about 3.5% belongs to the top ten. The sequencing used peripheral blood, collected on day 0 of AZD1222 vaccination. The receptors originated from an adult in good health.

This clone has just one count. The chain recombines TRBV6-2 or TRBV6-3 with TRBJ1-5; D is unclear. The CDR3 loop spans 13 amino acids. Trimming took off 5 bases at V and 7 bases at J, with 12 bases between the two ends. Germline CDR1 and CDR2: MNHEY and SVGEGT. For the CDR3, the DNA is TGTGCCAGCAGTCGCCTTTATCGGCAGCCCCAGCATTTT. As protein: CASSRLYRQPQHF.

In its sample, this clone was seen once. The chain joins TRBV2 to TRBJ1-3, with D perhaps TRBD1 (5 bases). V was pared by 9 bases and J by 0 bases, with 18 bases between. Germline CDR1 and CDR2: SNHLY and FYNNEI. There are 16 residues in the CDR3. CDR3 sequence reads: CASGTASVGSGNTIYF. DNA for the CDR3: TGTGCCAGTGGGACGGCCTCCGTTGGCTCTGGAAACACCATATATTTT.

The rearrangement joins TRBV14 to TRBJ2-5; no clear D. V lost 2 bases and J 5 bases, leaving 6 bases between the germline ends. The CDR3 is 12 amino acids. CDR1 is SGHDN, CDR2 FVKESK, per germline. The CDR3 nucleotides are TGTGCCAGCAGCCAAAGTTTTGAGACCCAGTACTTC. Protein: CASSQSFETQYF. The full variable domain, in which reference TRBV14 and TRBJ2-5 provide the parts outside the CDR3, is EAGVTQFPSHSVIEKGQTVTLRCDPISGHDNLYWYRRVMGKEIKFLLHFVKESKQDESGMPNNRFLAERTGGTYSTLKVQPAELEDSGVYFCASSQSFETQYFGPGTRLLVL.

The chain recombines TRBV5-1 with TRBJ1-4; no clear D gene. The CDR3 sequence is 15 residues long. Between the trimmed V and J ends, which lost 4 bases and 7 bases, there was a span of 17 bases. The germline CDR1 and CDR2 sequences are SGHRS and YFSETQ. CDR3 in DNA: TGCGCCAGCAGCCTCGGACCTTTAAGGTCTGAAAAACTGTTTTTT. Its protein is CASSLGPLRSEKLFF.

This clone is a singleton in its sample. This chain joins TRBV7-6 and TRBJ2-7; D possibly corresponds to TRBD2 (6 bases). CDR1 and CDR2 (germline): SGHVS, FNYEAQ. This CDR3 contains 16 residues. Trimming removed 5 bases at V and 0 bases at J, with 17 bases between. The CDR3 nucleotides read TGTGCCAGCAGCCCAGGCGGGGCTTTCAGCTCCTACGAGCAGTACTTC. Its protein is CASSPGGAFSSYEQYF.

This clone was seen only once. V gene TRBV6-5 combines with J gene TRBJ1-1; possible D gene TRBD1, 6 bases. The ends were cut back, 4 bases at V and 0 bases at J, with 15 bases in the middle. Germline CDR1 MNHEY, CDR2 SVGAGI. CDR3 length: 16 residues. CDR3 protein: CASSSSDRPMNTEAFF. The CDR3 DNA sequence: TGTGCCAGCAGTTCCTCGGACAGACCCATGAACACTGAAGCTTTCTTT.

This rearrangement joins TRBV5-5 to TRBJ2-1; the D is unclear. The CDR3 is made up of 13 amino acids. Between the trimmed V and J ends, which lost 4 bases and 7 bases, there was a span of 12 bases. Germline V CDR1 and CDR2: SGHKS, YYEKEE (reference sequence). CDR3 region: CASSPRTPNEQFF. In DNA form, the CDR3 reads TGTGCCAGCAGCCCGAGGACCCCTAATGAGCAGTTCTTC.

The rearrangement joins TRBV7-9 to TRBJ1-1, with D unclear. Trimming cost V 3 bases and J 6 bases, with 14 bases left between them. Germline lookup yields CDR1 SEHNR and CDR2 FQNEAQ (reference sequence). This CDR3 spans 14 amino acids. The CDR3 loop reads CASSFVELLPEAFF. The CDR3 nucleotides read TGTGCCAGCAGCTTTGTTGAGTTGTTGCCTGAAGCTTTCTTT.

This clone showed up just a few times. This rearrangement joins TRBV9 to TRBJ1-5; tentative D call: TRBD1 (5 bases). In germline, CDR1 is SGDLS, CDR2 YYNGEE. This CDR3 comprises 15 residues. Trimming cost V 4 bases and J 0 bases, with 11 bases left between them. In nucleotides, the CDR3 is TGTGCCAGCAGCAGGGGCTCCTATAGCAATCAGCCCCAGCATTTT. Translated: CASSRGSYSNQPQHF.

CDR3 coding DNA: TGTGCCTGGAGGATCCTCACAGGGAACACTGAAGCTTTCTTT. It translates to CAWRILTGNTEAFF. The V call is TRBV30, the J call TRBJ1-1; possibly TRBD1 for D (5 bases). Germline CDR1 GTSNPN, CDR2 SVGIG (reference sequence). The ends were cut back, 3 bases at V and 1 base at J, with 12 bases in the middle. The CDR3 spans 14 residues.

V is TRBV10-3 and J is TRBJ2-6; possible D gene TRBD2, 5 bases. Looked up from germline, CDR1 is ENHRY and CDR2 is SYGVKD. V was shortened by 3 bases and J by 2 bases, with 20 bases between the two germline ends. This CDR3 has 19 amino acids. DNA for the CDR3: TGTGCCATCAGTGAAATTCGAGGGAGTGGGATTCCTGGGGCCAACGTCCTGACTTTC. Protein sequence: CAISEIRGSGIPGANVLTF.

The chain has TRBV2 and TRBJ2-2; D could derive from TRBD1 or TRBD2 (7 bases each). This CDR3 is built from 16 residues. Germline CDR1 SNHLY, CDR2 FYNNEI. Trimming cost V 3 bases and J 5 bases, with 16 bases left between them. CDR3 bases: TGTGCCAGCAGTGAGCGGTCAGGGGGGGGAACCGGGGAGCTGTTTTTT. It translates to CASSERSGGGTGELFF.

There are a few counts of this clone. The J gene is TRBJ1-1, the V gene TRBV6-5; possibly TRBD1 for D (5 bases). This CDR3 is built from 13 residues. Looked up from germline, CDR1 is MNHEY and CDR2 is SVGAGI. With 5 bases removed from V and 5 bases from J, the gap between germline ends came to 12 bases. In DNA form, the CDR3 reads TGTGCCAGCAGTCTCCAGGGATGGACTGAAGCTTTCTTT. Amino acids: CASSLQGWTEAFF.

CDR3 DNA: TGTGCCAGCAGCCAAGATTCCAGCGGGGGATTTCAGTACTTC. It encodes CASSQDSSGGFQYF. The rearrangement joins TRBV3-1 (or the pseudogene TRBV3-2) to TRBJ2-5, with TRBD2 matching over 8 bases. CDR1 is LGHDT and CDR2 is YNNKEL in the germline V gene (reference sequence). V shed 0 bases, J shed 11 bases, and the junction held 8 bases outside the gene matches. CDR3 length: 14 residues.

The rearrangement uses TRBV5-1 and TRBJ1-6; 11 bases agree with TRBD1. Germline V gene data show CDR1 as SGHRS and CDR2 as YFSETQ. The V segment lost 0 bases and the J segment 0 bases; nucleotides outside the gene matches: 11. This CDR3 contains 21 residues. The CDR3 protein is CASSLVLRTGGGSSYNSPLHF. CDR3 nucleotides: TGCGCCAGCAGCTTGGTCCTAAGGACAGGGGGCGGGAGCTCCTATAATTCACCCCTCCACTTT.

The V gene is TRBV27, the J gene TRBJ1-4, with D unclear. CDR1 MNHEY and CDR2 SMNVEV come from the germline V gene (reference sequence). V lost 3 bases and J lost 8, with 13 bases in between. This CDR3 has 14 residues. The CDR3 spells CASSFNRGGEKLFF. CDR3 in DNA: TGTGCCAGCAGTTTTAACCGGGGTGGAGAAAAACTGTTTTTT.

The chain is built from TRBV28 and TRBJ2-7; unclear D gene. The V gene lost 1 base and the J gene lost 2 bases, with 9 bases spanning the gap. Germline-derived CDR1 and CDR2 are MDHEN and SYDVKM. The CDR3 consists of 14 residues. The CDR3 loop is CASSLSSPPYEQYF. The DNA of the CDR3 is TGTGCCAGCAGTTTATCGTCCCCGCCCTACGAGCAGTACTTC.

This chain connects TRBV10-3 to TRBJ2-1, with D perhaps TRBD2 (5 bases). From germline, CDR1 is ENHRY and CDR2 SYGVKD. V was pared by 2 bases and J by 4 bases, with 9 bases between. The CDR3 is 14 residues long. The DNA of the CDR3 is TGTGCCATCAGTGAGGGCACTAGGTACAATGAGCAGTTCTTC. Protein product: CAISEGTRYNEQFF.

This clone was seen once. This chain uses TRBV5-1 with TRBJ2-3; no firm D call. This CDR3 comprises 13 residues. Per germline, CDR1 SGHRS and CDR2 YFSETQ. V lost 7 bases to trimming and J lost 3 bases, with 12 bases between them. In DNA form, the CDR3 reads TGCGCCAGCTTCCCTGAACTTACAGATACGCAGTATTTT. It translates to CASFPELTDTQYF.

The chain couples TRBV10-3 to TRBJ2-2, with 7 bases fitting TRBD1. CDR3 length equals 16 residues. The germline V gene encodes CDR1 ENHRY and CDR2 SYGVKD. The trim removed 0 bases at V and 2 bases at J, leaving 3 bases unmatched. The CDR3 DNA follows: TGTGCCATCAGTGAGTCTGGACAGGCCAACACCGGGGAGCTGTTTTTT. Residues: CAISESGQANTGELFF.

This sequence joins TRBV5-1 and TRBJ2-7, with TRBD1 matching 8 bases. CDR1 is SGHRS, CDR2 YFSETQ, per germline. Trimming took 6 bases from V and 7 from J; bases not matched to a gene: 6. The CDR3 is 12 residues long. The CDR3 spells CASNRGVGEQYF. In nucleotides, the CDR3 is TGCGCCAGCAACAGGGGGGTAGGGGAGCAGTACTTC.

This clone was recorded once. The CDR3 coding sequence is TGTGCCAGCAACCAGGGTGGCTACGAGCAGTACTTC. Amino acids: CASNQGGYEQYF. The chain joins TRBV2 to TRBJ2-7, with a tentative D call TRBD1 (5 bases). The ends were cut back, 7 bases at V and 3 bases at J, with 10 bases in the middle. CDR1 is SNHLY and CDR2 is FYNNEI in the germline V gene. The CDR3 covers 12 residues.

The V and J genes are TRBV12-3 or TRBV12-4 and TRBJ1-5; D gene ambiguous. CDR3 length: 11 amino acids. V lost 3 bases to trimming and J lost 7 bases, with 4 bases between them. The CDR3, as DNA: TGTGCCAGCAGTTTGGAGCAGCCCCAGCATTTT. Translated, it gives CASSLEQPQHF.

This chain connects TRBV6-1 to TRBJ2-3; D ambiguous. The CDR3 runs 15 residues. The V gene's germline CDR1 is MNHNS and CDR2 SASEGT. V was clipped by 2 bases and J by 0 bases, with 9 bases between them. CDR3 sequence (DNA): TGTGCCAGCAGTGAACGGTCCCCTAGCACAGATACGCAGTATTTT. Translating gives CASSERSPSTDTQYF.

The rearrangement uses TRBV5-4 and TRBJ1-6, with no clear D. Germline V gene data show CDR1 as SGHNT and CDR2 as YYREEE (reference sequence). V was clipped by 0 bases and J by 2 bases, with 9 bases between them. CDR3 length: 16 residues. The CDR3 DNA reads TGTGCCAGCAGCTTGGTGCGGGGAGCCTATAATTCACCCCTCCACTTT. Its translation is CASSLVRGAYNSPLHF.

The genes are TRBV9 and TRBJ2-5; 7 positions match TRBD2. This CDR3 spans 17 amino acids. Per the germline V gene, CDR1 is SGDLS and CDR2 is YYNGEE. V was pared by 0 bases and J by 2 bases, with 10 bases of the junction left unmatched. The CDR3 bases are TGTGCCAGCAGCGTAGAATCGGGTTTGGGACTACAAGAGACCCAGTACTTC. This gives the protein CASSVESGLGLQETQYF. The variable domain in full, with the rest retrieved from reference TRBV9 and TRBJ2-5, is DSGVTQTPKHLITATGQRVTLRCSPRSGDLSVYWYQQSLDQGLQFLIQYYNGEERAKGNILERFSAQQFPDLHSELNLSSLELGDSALYFCASSVESGLGLQETQYFGPGTRLLVL.